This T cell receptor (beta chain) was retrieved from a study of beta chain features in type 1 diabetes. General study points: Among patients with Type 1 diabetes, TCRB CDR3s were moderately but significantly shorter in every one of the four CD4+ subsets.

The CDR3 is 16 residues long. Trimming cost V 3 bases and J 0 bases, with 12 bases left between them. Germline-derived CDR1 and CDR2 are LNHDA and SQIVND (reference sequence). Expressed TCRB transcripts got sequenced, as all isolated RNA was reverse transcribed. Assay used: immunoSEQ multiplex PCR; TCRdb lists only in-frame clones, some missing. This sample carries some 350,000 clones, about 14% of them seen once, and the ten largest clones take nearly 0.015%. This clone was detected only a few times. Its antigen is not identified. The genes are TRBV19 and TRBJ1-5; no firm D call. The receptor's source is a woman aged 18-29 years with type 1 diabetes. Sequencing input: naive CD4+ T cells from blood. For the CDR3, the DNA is TGTGCCAGTAGTATTTTGCGGTCGTATAGCAATCAGCCCCAGCATTTT. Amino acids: CASSILRSYSNQPQHF.